This T cell receptor (beta chain) was retrieved from a study of cytomegalovirus exposure and HLA in healthy donors. Notes on the study in general: Analysis was carried out at a later point, and it linked a missense DCLRE1C variant to TCR beta V- and J-gene trimming. The majority of TCR sequences were rare, yet some public TCRs appeared in many donors. Investigators reported 150 to 200 TCR beta chains as tied to cytomegalovirus. Because they were indistinguishable, some V segments, including TRBV6-2 and TRBV6-3, were excluded.

With regard to this clone: The antigen is undetermined.

The PCR ran on 60 Vbeta and 13 Jbeta primers. Using immunoSEQ multiplex PCR, the repertoire was profiled, and TCRdb retains in-frame clones only, with some absent. The sample records roughly 180,000 clones, 80% to 85% being singletons. CDR3 size: 19 residues. From germline, CDR1 is LNHDA and CDR2 SQIVND (reference sequence). Germline trimming cut 5 bases from V and 0 bases from J; bases unmatched to any gene: 15. This receptor was taken from a woman between 18 and 30 years old in good health and CMV-seropositive. Sequenced sample: PBMCs. This chain joins TRBV19 and TRBJ1-3, with 8 bases that match TRBD1. The CDR3 spells CASSPKTGAVSSSGNTIYF. DNA for the CDR3: TGTGCCAGTAGTCCAAAGACAGGGGCCGTCTCAAGCTCTGGAAACACCATATATTTT. The full variable domain, in which reference TRBV19 and TRBJ1-3 provide the parts outside the CDR3, is DGGITQSPKYLFRKEGQNVTLSCEQNLNHDAMYWYRQDPGQGLRLIYYSQIVNDFQKGDIAEGYSVSREKKESFPLTVTSAQKNPTAFYLCASSPKTGAVSSSGNTIYFGEGSWLTVV.